This passage covers 29 T cell receptor beta chains from one sample sequenced in a study of identical twins. TCRdb processed the 5' RACE reads anew with MiXCR; each CDR3 protein has one entry. The sample shows approximately 210,000 distinct CDR3 sequences, 6.5% of them seen only once. These data were also reused for a study on T cells expressing NK-cell markers.

The sequenced material came from CD8+ T cells sorted from blood. These TCRs come from a woman under 30 in good health.

This clonotype occurred a few times. This chain uses TRBV9 with TRBJ2-2, with a weak D call TRBD1 (6 bases). The germline V gene encodes CDR1 SGDLS and CDR2 YYNGEE. Between the trimmed V and J ends, which lost 4 bases and 6 bases, there was a span of 19 bases. This CDR3 comprises 16 residues. The DNA of the CDR3 is TGTGCCAGCAGCCCAACAGGGCACAAGACCTCCGGGGAGCTGTTTTTT. This sequence encodes CASSPTGHKTSGELFF.

This clonotype has only a few counts. The CDR3 here is CASGQGFSWQYF. The DNA for the CDR3 is TGTGCCAGCGGACAGGGGTTTAGTTGGCAGTACTTC. This sequence joins TRBV14 and TRBJ2-7; 9 bases map to TRBD1. This CDR3 comprises 12 residues. From germline, CDR1 is SGHDN and CDR2 FVKESK. Trimming at V came to 8 bases and at J to 9 bases, leaving 8 bases not matched to a gene.

This clonotype was found a few times. The CDR3 DNA sequence: TGTGCCTGGAAAGGCGTAGACGGGAAAGGTGAGCAGTTCTTC. Encoded protein: CAWKGVDGKGEQFF. The chain couples TRBV30 to TRBJ2-1; D may be TRBD2 (5 bases). From germline, CDR1 is GTSNPN and CDR2 SVGIG (reference sequence). The CDR3 extends over 14 amino acids. V lost 4 bases and J 9 bases, leaving 19 bases between the germline ends. The full variable domain, with the rest looked up from reference TRBV30 and TRBJ2-1, is SQTIHQWPATLVQPVGSPLSLECTVEGTSNPNLYWYRQAAGRGLQLLFYSVGIGQISSEVPQNLSASRPQDRQFILSSKKLLLSDSGFYLCAWKGVDGKGEQFFGPGTRLTVL.

This clonotype was picked up many times. The genes are TRBV12-5 and TRBJ2-2, with D maybe TRBD1 (6 bases). The CDR3 spans 15 residues. Trimming took 7 bases from V and 4 from J, leaving 16 bases between them. Germline V gives CDR1 LGHNT, CDR2 FRNRAP. CDR3 region: CASERSGAGTGELFF. CDR3 DNA sequence: TGTGCTAGTGAAAGGTCAGGGGCGGGCACCGGGGAGCTGTTTTTT.

This clonotype was detected only a few times. As DNA, the CDR3 is TGTGCCAGCAGGAGCGGGGAAGAGACCCAGTACTTC. It specifies CASRSGEETQYF. J is TRBJ2-5 and V is TRBV7-6; 7 bases are shared with TRBD2. Germline V gives CDR1 SGHVS, CDR2 FNYEAQ. Unmatched junction bases numbered 1, after V lost 6 bases and J lost 3 bases. The CDR3 covers 12 residues.

The sample holds many counts of this clonotype. The J gene is TRBJ2-1, the V gene TRBV6-5, with D possibly being TRBD2 (7 bases). The CDR3 has 15 residues. Trimming removed 0 bases at V and 4 bases at J, with 10 bases between. The germline V gene has CDR1 MNHEY and CDR2 SVGAGI. The CDR3 DNA reads TGTGCCAGCAGTTACTCGGGGGGGCCGTACAATGAGCAGTTCTTC. Its protein product is CASSYSGGPYNEQFF.

This clonotype was found many times. The chain uses TRBV12-3 or TRBV12-4 and TRBJ1-1; D not certain. Trimming shortened V by 3 bases and J by 1 base, and 9 bases separated the two germline ends. CDR3 length equals 14 residues. Here the CDR3 DNA reads TGTGCCAGCAGTTTTCTTAATTCGAACACTGAAGCTTTCTTT. Its translation is CASSFLNSNTEAFF.

V is TRBV4-3 and J is TRBJ1-5; D uncertain. CDR1 is LGHNA and CDR2 is YSLEER in the germline V gene. The CDR3 runs 14 residues. V was trimmed by 3 bases and J by 9 bases, leaving 15 bases between them. CDR3 in amino acids: CASSQELGAWPQHF. The DNA for the CDR3 is TGCGCCAGCAGCCAGGAGCTTGGCGCTTGGCCCCAGCATTTT.

The V and J genes are TRBV27 and TRBJ2-7, with no clear D. Per germline, CDR1 MNHEY and CDR2 SMNVEV (reference sequence). The CDR3 has 13 amino acids. V lost 1 base, J lost 3 bases, and 7 bases lay in between. CDR3 amino acids: CASSLFGGYEQYF. The CDR3, as DNA: TGTGCCAGCAGTTTATTCGGCGGCTACGAGCAGTACTTC.

This clonotype was counted at least ten times. V and J are TRBV12-3 or TRBV12-4 and TRBJ2-7; D unresolved. The CDR3 loop spans 12 amino acids. The germline V and J ends were trimmed by 8 bases and 3 bases, with 11 bases remaining between them. In nucleotides, the CDR3 is TGTGCCAGCGGAGTGAATAACTACGAGCAGTACTTC. It encodes CASGVNNYEQYF.

The gene calls are TRBV2 and TRBJ1-2; D is undetermined. The germline CDR1 and CDR2 sequences are SNHLY and FYNNEI. The CDR3 is 15 residues long. Trimming pared 3 bases from V and 4 bases from J, leaving 15 bases between. The CDR3 DNA follows: TGTGCCAGCAGTGATCGTCGAGATTTGGGCTATGGCTACACCTTC. Translating it yields CASSDRRDLGYGYTF.

The rearrangement joins TRBV20-1 to TRBJ1-1; no reliable D call. CDR1 is DFQATT and CDR2 is SNEGSKA in the germline V gene (reference sequence). V lost 6 bases and J 4 bases, leaving 12 bases between the germline ends. The CDR3 loop spans 12 amino acids. For the CDR3, the DNA is TGCAGTGCCCCCTTTTCGGGCACTGAAGCTTTCTTT. It yields the protein CSAPFSGTEAFF.

This clonotype was counted between two and nine times. The chain links TRBV27 to TRBJ1-4; no definite D call. This CDR3 is 16 amino acids long. Trimming pared 2 bases from V and 14 bases from J, leaving 24 bases between. Germline assignment: CDR1 MNHEY and CDR2 SMNVEV (reference sequence). The CDR3 region has the DNA TGTGCCAGCAGTTTAATCGAGGGCGGTTATTATGGGCGGCTGTTTTTT. It translates to CASSLIEGGYYGRLFF.

This clonotype was detected only a few times. This sequence joins TRBV9 and TRBJ1-2; no firm D call. Per germline, CDR1 SGDLS and CDR2 YYNGEE. V gave up 3 bases and J gave up 3 bases, with 6 bases separating them. This CDR3 is 12 amino acids long. The CDR3 here is CASSADYYGYTF. As DNA, the CDR3 is TGTGCCAGCAGCGCCGACTACTATGGCTACACCTTC.

At least ten counts were recorded for this clonotype. The rearrangement links TRBV7-9 to TRBJ2-5; 9 bases map to TRBD2. The germline gives CDR1 SEHNR, CDR2 FQNEAQ (reference sequence). V shed 6 bases, J shed 5 bases, and the junction held 4 bases outside the gene matches. The CDR3 length is 13 residues. The CDR3 sequence: CASSPTSGETQYF. The CDR3 DNA follows: TGTGCCAGCAGTCCCACTAGCGGGGAGACCCAGTACTTC.

The chain combines TRBV6-5 with TRBJ2-7, with D possibly TRBD2 on 6 matching bases. The CDR3 has 18 residues. Germline-derived CDR1 and CDR2 are MNHEY and SVGAGI. The ends were cut back, 4 bases at V and 0 bases at J, with 22 bases in the middle. The CDR3 reads CASSSHTPGRPVSYEQYF. The CDR3, as DNA: TGTGCCAGCAGTTCCCATACCCCAGGGAGGCCCGTCTCCTACGAGCAGTACTTC.

This clonotype was counted ten times or more. V and J are TRBV9 and TRBJ2-3; D possibly corresponds to TRBD2 (6 bases). This CDR3 is built from 15 residues. Germline V lookup: CDR1 SGDLS, CDR2 YYNGEE. Trimming cost V 2 bases and J 2 bases, with 12 bases left between them. The CDR3 sequence is CASSVSWGDTDTQYF. CDR3 DNA: TGTGCCAGCAGCGTCTCCTGGGGGGACACAGATACGCAGTATTTT.

This clonotype has a count of ten or more. The V and J genes are TRBV27 and TRBJ1-5; perhaps TRBD1 as D (6 bases). The V gene's germline CDR1 is MNHEY and CDR2 SMNVEV (reference sequence). This CDR3 contains 16 residues. The V end lost 4 bases, the J end lost 0 bases, and 13 bases lay between the germline ends. In DNA form, the CDR3 reads TGTGCCAGCAGTTACATAGGGGGGGATAGCAATCAGCCCCAGCATTTT. As protein: CASSYIGGDSNQPQHF.

This clonotype has ten or more counts. In nucleotides, the CDR3 is TGTGCCAGCAGCCCACTCGGTGAGCAGTTCTTC. Its protein is CASSPLGEQFF. The rearrangement joins TRBV11-2 to TRBJ2-1, with D unclear. Trimming pared 5 bases from V and 9 bases from J, leaving 8 bases between. CDR1 SGHAT and CDR2 FQNNGV come from the germline V gene. This CDR3 spans 11 amino acids.

This clonotype appeared a few times. CDR3 protein: CASSSGTAILGYTF. The CDR3 coding sequence is TGTGCCAGCAGCTCCGGGACGGCGATCTTGGGCTACACCTTC. This chain links TRBV5-6 with TRBJ1-2; D is possibly TRBD1 (5 bases). The CDR3 sequence is 14 residues long. Trimming shortened V by 3 bases and J by 8 bases, and 17 bases separated the two germline ends. The germline V gene has CDR1 SGHDT and CDR2 YYEEEE.

The sample holds a few counts of this clonotype. The CDR3 DNA is TGTGCCAGCAGCGCACGGCAAGGAGCGGCCGAATACGAGCAGTACTTC. This sequence encodes CASSARQGAAEYEQYF. The chain couples TRBV9 to TRBJ2-7; possibly TRBD2 for D (5 bases). V was clipped by 3 bases and J by 4 bases, with 20 bases between them. This CDR3 contains 16 residues. Germline-derived CDR1 and CDR2 are SGDLS and YYNGEE.

In its sample, this clonotype was seen a few times. V gene TRBV27 combines with J gene TRBJ2-4, with D hard to call. Germline CDR1 MNHEY, CDR2 SMNVEV (reference sequence). This CDR3 has 15 residues. V shed 3 bases and J shed 0 bases, with 9 bases lying between them. CDR3 region: CASSLLDPAKNIQYF. The CDR3, as DNA: TGTGCCAGCAGTTTGCTAGATCCAGCCAAAAACATTCAGTACTTC.

The chain links TRBV12-3 or TRBV12-4 to TRBJ2-1; TRBD2 matches at 11 bases. This CDR3 comprises 15 residues. Losses at the gene ends were 5 bases for V and 9 bases for J; bases not matched to a gene: 9. CDR3: CASSLSGREGGEQFF. CDR3 nucleotide sequence: TGTGCCAGCAGTCTTAGCGGGAGGGAGGGGGGTGAGCAGTTCTTC.

The CDR3: CASSISGGIDEQFF. The CDR3 coding sequence is TGTGCCAGCAGCATCAGCGGGGGTATCGATGAGCAGTTCTTC. The chain carries TRBV7-2 and TRBJ2-1, with TRBD2 identical over 8 bases. The CDR3 length is 14 residues. The V gene's germline CDR1 is SGHTA and CDR2 FQGNSA. V trimming: 5 bases; J trimming: 8 bases; junction bases outside the gene matches: 8.

This clonotype appeared a few times. The chain employs TRBV20-1 and TRBJ1-2; no clear D. Looked up from germline, CDR1 is DFQATT and CDR2 is SNEGSKA (reference sequence). Trimming pared 4 bases from V and 4 bases from J, leaving 4 bases between. The CDR3 has 10 residues. CDR3 region: CSATPYGYTF. The CDR3 DNA reads TGCAGTGCTACTCCCTATGGCTACACCTTC.

This clonotype was found a few times. V gene TRBV6-2 or TRBV6-3 combines with J gene TRBJ2-7; no reliable D call. Germline CDR1 MNHEY, CDR2 SVGEGT. Trimming removed 2 bases from V and 0 bases from J, with 23 bases in between. The CDR3 is 19 residues long. The DNA for the CDR3 is TGTGCCAGCAGTTACGTACAGATTTTGGGCGGTAGTCCCTCCTACGAGCAGTACTTC. Encoded protein: CASSYVQILGGSPSYEQYF.

This clonotype was found a few times. The J gene is TRBJ1-2, the V gene TRBV12-3 or TRBV12-4; a possible D gene is TRBD1 (6 bases). V lost 6 bases to trimming and J lost 7 bases, with 15 bases between them. This CDR3 contains 13 residues. The CDR3 loop is CASSVQGLGGYTF. DNA for the CDR3: TGTGCCAGCAGCGTACAGGGCTTAGGTGGCTACACCTTC.

This clonotype was found many times. The chain uses TRBV12-3 or TRBV12-4 and TRBJ2-7, with D possibly being TRBD2 (5 bases). The CDR3 is 13 residues long. Trimming pared 3 bases from V and 3 bases from J, leaving 9 bases between. This CDR3 reads CASSLGGFYEQYF. In DNA form, the CDR3 reads TGTGCCAGCAGTTTGGGCGGGTTCTACGAGCAGTACTTC.

The chain links TRBV7-8 to TRBJ2-7, with 8 bases aligning to TRBD2. Trimming removed 5 bases from V and 5 bases from J; junction bases left unmatched: 11. CDR3 length: 15 amino acids. Germline V gene sequence: CDR1 SGHVS, CDR2 FQNEAQ. For the CDR3, the DNA is TGTGCCAGCAGCCCCCGCCGGCGGGGGGACAACGAGCAGTACTTC. This gives the protein CASSPRRRGDNEQYF.